These 2 T cell receptor beta chains share one sample of origin, sequenced in a study of control samples from healthy donors and cancer patients. Produced via immunoSEQ multiplex PCR; TCRdb's table is partial and in-frame only. The table has more than 80,000 clones, over 85% seen once. Sample: blood. The receptors originated from a man aged 18 to 30 in good health.

The chain employs TRBV5-5 and TRBJ1-1; D uncertain. V shed 5 bases and J shed 1 base, with 18 bases lying between them. Germline lookup yields CDR1 SGHKS and CDR2 YYEKEE (reference sequence). The CDR3 loop spans 16 amino acids. The CDR3 bases are TGTGCCAGCAGATATAATGATCGGGGATCGAACACTGAAGCTTTCTTT. Its protein product is CASRYNDRGSNTEAFF.

This clone appeared once. CDR3 DNA sequence: TGTGCCAGCAGTTTAGCGGGGGGCCCGAATGAGCAGTTCTTC. Translating gives CASSLAGGPNEQFF. The V call is TRBV27, the J call TRBJ2-1; 8 bases match TRBD2. The germline V gene encodes CDR1 MNHEY and CDR2 SMNVEV (reference sequence). The V segment lost 2 bases and the J segment 7 bases; nucleotides outside the gene matches: 4. This CDR3 has 14 amino acids.